This TCR beta chain was profiled in a study of blood T cells in healthy people across ages. A second about 7 to 12 cycle PCR used barcoded and J-beta primers. Every sample returned 2.5 million or more CDR3-containing paired-end reads. TCRdb re-called the 5' RACE reads through MiXCR, storing one row per CDR3 protein. The table includes over 1,500,000 distinct CDR3 sequences, around 40% detected once. They isolated at least 6 million PBMCs from each sample. This clonotype has only a few counts. Sequenced input: blood. The TCR was taken from a human donor in good health.

The chain's CDR3 is CAAAPGLRGIQYF. In DNA, the CDR3 is TGTGCCGCCGCCCCGGGACTTCGGGGAATCCAGTACTTC. The chain uses TRBV10-3 and TRBJ2-5; possibly TRBD2 for D (6 bases). CDR3 length: 13 residues. Germline values: CDR1 ENHRY, CDR2 SYGVKD. The V gene lost 11 bases and the J gene lost 10 bases, with 23 bases spanning the gap.